This T cell receptor beta chain was sequenced during a study of blood T cell repertoires in COVID-19. This clone has just a few counts. Using immunoSEQ multiplex PCR, the repertoire was profiled, and TCRdb retains in-frame clones only, with some absent. The sample holds around 200,000 clones; about 88% are singletons and the top ten take just over 0.7%. CDR3 length equals 15 residues. CDR1 and CDR2 from the germline V gene are ENHRY and SYGVKD. J lost 5 bases, V lost 2 bases, and 4 bases had no gene match. This clonotype was sampled from a man aged 40-49 years with acute or convalescent COVID-19. The sequenced sample consisted of peripheral blood. The chain carries TRBV10-3 and TRBJ2-7; 12 nucleotides line up with TRBD2. The CDR3: CAISEGLAGIDEQYF. Written as DNA, the CDR3 is TGTGCCATCAGTGAGGGACTAGCGGGAATCGACGAGCAGTACTTC.